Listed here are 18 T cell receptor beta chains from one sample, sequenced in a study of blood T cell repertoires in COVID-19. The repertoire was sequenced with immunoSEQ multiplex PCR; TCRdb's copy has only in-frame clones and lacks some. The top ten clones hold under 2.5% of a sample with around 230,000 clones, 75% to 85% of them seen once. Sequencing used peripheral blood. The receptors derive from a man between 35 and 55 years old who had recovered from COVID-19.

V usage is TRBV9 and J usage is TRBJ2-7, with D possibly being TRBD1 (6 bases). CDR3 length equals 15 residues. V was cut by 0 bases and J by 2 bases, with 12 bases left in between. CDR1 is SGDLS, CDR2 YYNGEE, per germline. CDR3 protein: CASSVDWGHTYEQYF. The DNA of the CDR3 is TGTGCCAGCAGCGTAGATTGGGGACATACCTACGAGCAGTACTTC.

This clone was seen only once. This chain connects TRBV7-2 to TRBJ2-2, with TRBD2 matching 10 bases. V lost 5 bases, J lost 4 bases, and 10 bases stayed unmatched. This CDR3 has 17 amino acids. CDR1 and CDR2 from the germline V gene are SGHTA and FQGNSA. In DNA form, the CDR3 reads TGTGCCAGCAGCGAGAACCTAGCGGGGGTGGGCACCGGGGAGCTGTTTTTT. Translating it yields CASSENLAGVGTGELFF.

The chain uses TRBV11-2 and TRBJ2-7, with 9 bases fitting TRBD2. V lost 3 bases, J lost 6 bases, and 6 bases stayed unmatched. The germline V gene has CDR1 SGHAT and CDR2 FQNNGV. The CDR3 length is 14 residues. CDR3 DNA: TGTGCCAGCAGCTTTGGCGGGAGGGCCGGCGAGCAGTACTTC. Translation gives CASSFGGRAGEQYF.

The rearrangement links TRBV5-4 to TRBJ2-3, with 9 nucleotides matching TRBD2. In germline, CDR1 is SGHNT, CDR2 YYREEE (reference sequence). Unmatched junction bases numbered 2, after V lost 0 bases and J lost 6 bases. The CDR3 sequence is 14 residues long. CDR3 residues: CASSLVGLADTQYF. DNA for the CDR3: TGTGCCAGCAGCTTGGTTGGACTAGCGGATACGCAGTATTTT.

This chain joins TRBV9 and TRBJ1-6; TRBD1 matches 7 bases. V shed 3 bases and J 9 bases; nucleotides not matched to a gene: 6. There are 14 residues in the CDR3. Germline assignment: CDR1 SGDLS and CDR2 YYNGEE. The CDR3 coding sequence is TGTGCCAGCAGCGGACAGGGTAGGACTTCACCCCTCCACTTT. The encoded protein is CASSGQGRTSPLHF.

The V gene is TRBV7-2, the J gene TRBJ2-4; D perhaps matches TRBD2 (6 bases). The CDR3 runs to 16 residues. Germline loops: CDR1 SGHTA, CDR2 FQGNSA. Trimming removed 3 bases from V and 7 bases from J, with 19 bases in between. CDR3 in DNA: TGTGCCAGCAGCTTCAACCCGGGACCGGGGGTCAACATTCAGTACTTC. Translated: CASSFNPGPGVNIQYF.

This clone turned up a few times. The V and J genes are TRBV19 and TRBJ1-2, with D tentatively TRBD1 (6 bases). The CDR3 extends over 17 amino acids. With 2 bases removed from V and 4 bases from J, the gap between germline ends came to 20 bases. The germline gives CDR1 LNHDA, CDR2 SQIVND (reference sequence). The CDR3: CASSINFSGAQLYGYTF. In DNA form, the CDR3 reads TGTGCCAGTAGTATAAACTTCTCAGGGGCTCAACTCTATGGCTACACCTTC.

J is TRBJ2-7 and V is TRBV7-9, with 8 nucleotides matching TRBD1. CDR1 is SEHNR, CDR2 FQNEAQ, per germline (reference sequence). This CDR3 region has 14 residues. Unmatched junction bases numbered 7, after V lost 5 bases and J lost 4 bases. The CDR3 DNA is TGTGCCAGCAGCCCAGGGGGCTTAGGGTACGAGCAGTACTTC. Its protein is CASSPGGLGYEQYF.

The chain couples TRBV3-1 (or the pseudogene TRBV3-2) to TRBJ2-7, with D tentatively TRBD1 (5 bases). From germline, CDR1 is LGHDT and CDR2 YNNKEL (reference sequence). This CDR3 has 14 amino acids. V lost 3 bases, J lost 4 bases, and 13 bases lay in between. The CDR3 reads CASSQLDRDYEQYF. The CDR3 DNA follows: TGTGCCAGCAGCCAGCTAGACAGAGATTACGAGCAGTACTTC.

The CDR3 DNA reads as TGTGCCACCAGTGACGGGGTAGCAGGTGGCTACACCTTC. It translates to CATSDGVAGGYTF. This chain uses TRBV24-1 with TRBJ1-2; no definite D call. Germline-derived CDR1 and CDR2 are KGHDR and SFDVKD. The ends were cut back, 4 bases at V and 7 bases at J, with 12 bases in the middle. This CDR3 comprises 13 residues.

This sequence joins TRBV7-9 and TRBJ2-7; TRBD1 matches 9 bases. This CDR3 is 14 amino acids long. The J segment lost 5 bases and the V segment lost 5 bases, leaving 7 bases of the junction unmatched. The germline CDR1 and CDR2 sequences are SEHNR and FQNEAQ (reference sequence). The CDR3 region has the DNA TGTGCCAGCAGCCCTGGGACAGGGTTTCACGAGCAGTACTTC. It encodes CASSPGTGFHEQYF.

CDR3 in amino acids: CSVVPGTEAFF. As DNA, the CDR3 is TGCAGCGTTGTGCCCGGCACTGAAGCTTTCTTT. The chain joins TRBV29-1 to TRBJ1-1; D gene ambiguous. CDR1 and CDR2 from the germline V gene are SQVTM and ANQGSEA. Trimming cost V 4 bases and J 4 bases, with 7 bases left between them. This CDR3 has 11 residues.

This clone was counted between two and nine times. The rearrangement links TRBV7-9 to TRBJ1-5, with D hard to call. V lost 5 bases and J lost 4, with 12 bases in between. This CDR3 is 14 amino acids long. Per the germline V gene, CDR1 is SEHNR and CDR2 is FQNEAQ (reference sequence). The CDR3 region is CASSPEFGNQPQHF. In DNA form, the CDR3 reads TGTGCCAGCAGCCCAGAATTCGGGAATCAGCCCCAGCATTTT. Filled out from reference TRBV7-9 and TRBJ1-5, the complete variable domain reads DTGVSQNPRHKITKRGQNVTFRCDPISEHNRLYWYRQTLGQGPEFLTYFQNEAQLEKSRLLSDRFSAERPKGSFSTLEIQRTEQGDSAMYLCASSPEFGNQPQHFGDGTRLSIL.

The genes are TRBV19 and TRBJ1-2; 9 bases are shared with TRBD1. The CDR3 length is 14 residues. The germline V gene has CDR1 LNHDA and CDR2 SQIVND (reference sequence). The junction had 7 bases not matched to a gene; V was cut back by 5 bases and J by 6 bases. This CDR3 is CASSATGTGNGYTF. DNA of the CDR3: TGTGCCAGTAGTGCAACCGGGACAGGGAATGGCTACACCTTC.

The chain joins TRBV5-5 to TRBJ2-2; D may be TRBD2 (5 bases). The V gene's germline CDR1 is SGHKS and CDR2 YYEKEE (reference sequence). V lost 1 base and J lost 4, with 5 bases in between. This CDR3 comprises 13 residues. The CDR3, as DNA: TGTGCCAGCAGCTTGAGCGGCACCGGGGAGCTGTTTTTT. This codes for CASSLSGTGELFF.

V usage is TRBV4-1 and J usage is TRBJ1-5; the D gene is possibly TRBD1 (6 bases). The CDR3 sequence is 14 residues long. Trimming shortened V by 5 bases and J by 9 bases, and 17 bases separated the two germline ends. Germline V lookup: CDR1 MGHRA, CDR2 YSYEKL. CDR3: CASSLQGSSVPQHF. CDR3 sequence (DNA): TGCGCCAGCAGCTTACAGGGTTCTTCGGTGCCCCAGCATTTT.

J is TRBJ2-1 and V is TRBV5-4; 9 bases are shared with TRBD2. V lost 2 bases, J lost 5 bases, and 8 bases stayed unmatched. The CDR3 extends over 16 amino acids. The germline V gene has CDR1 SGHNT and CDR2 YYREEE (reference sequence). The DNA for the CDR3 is TGTGCCAGCAGCTTCCTAAGCGGGGGGTTAGACAATGAGCAGTTCTTC. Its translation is CASSFLSGGLDNEQFF.

Here the CDR3 DNA reads TGTGCCAGCAGCGTCTTAGCGGGAAGCTCCTACGAGCAGTACTTC. This translates into CASSVLAGSSYEQYF. The chain links TRBV7-8 to TRBJ2-7, with 8 bases identical to TRBD2. The junction had 6 bases not matched to a gene; V was cut back by 5 bases and J by 0 bases. The length of the CDR3 is 15 residues. CDR1 SGHVS and CDR2 FQNEAQ come from the germline V gene.